The 20 T cell receptor beta chains reported below all come from one sample, sequenced in a study of cytomegalovirus exposure and HLA in healthy donors. The PCR used 60 Vbeta and 13 Jbeta primers. The method was immunoSEQ multiplex PCR; TCRdb's version includes in-frame clones alone and lacks a portion of them. The table lists some 200,000 clones, 75% to 90% of them singletons, with approximately 6% in the top ten. Specimen: PBMCs. Receptors were obtained from a middle-aged man in good health and CMV-seropositive.

The V gene is TRBV4-2, the J gene TRBJ2-7; D is unresolved. The V end was cut by 1 base, the J end by 0 bases, with 4 bases between. The CDR3 totals 13 residues. The germline V gene encodes CDR1 LGHNA and CDR2 YNFKEQ. As DNA, the CDR3 is TGTGCCAGCAGCCAAGCCAGCTCCTACGAGCAGTACTTC. It specifies CASSQASSYEQYF.

This clone was picked up a small number of times. The V and J genes are TRBV6-5 and TRBJ2-5, with 9 nucleotides matching TRBD2. Per the germline V gene, CDR1 is MNHEY and CDR2 is SVGAGI. The CDR3 length is 15 residues. V was clipped by 6 bases and J by 0 bases; unmatched bases: 5. The CDR3 loop reads CASRKRGDYQETQYF. In DNA, the CDR3 is TGTGCCAGCAGAAAGCGGGGGGACTACCAAGAGACCCAGTACTTC.

The chain carries TRBV4-3 and TRBJ2-7; 11 nucleotides agree with TRBD1. Germline V gene lookup returns CDR1 LGHNA and CDR2 YSLEER. Trimming removed 0 bases from V and 2 bases from J; junction bases left unmatched: 6. The CDR3 extends over 17 amino acids. This CDR3 reads CASSQETPDRGPYEQYF. DNA of the CDR3: TGCGCCAGCAGCCAAGAGACCCCGGACAGGGGGCCCTACGAGCAGTACTTC.

The chain recombines TRBV21-1 with TRBJ1-2; TRBD1, the table's D call, was not compared with the DNA. TRBV21-1 is deemed a pseudogene. This CDR3 is built from 16 residues. The CDR3 spells CASSKVAYSSNYGYTF. Here the CDR3 DNA reads TGTGCCAGCAGCAAAGTGGCTTACAGCTCTAACTATGGCTACACCTTC.

The chain couples TRBV5-1 to TRBJ1-4, with D possibly TRBD1 on 6 matching bases. The CDR3 extends over 19 amino acids. CDR1 is SGHRS, CDR2 YFSETQ, per germline. V was pared by 3 bases and J by 4 bases, with 25 bases between. CDR3 region: CASSSRGGQVPSGNEKLFF. The DNA of the CDR3 is TGCGCCAGCAGCTCCCGGGGGGGACAAGTCCCCTCAGGTAATGAAAAACTGTTTTTT.

J is TRBJ2-6 and V is TRBV7-3, with D perhaps TRBD1 (7 bases). V lost 6 bases and J 4 bases, leaving 16 bases between the germline ends. Germline assignment: CDR1 SGHTA and CDR2 FQGTGA. CDR3 length: 16 amino acids. CDR3 coding DNA: TGTGCCAGCAGTGCCGCAGGGGGGTTCGGGGCCAACGTCCTGACTTTC. Translation: CASSAAGGFGANVLTF.

V is TRBV15 and J is TRBJ2-3; possible D gene TRBD2, 6 bases. V dropped 3 bases and J dropped 3 bases, with 19 bases sitting between them. The germline CDR1 and CDR2 sequences are LNHNV and YYDKDF (reference sequence). There are 17 residues in the CDR3. CDR3 loop: CATSSLDWRVGTDTQYF. The CDR3 nucleotides are TGTGCCACCAGCAGCTTAGACTGGAGGGTAGGGACAGATACGCAGTATTTT.

The chain has TRBV5-1 and TRBJ2-7; the D gene is possibly TRBD2 (5 bases). Trimming took 6 bases from V and 0 from J, leaving 13 bases between them. The CDR3 totals 14 residues. The germline CDR1 and CDR2 sequences are SGHRS and YFSETQ. CDR3 region: CASTKYRDSYEQYF. Written as DNA, the CDR3 is TGCGCCAGCACCAAGTACCGGGACTCCTACGAGCAGTACTTC.

Here the CDR3 DNA reads TGTGCCATCAGTGAGTCGGGTATCGGACAGGGGGATACGCAGTATTTT. It encodes CAISESGIGQGDTQYF. V usage is TRBV10-3 and J usage is TRBJ2-3; TRBD1 matches at 9 bases. Germline V gene data show CDR1 as ENHRY and CDR2 as SYGVKD. The V gene end was trimmed by 0 bases and the J gene end by 6 bases; junction bases not matched to a gene: 7. This CDR3 is 16 amino acids long.

The table lists this clone with a few counts. The chain employs TRBV6-1 and TRBJ2-7; D unclear. Germline CDR1 and CDR2: MNHNS and SASEGT. Trimming stripped 4 bases from V and 6 bases from J, with 7 bases between. This CDR3 region has 11 residues. In DNA form, the CDR3 reads TGTGCCAGCAGTGCAGGATTCGAGCAGTACTTC. As protein: CASSAGFEQYF.

The chain recombines TRBV7-9 with TRBJ2-7; D may be TRBD1 (6 bases). The CDR3 contains 12 residues. Germline V gene sequence: CDR1 SEHNR, CDR2 FQNEAQ (reference sequence). CDR3 sequence (DNA): TGTTCCTCCAGAGGGGGTTCCTACGAGCAGTACTTC. It translates to CSSRGGSYEQYF.

This chain connects TRBV7-2 to TRBJ2-3; D ambiguous. The CDR3 contains 13 residues. V lost 4 bases and J lost 8, with 13 bases in between. The germline V gene encodes CDR1 SGHTA and CDR2 FQGNSA. The CDR3 region is CASSSKAPGTQYF. CDR3 DNA sequence: TGTGCCAGCAGCTCTAAGGCCCCAGGTACGCAGTATTTT.

CDR3 DNA sequence: TGTGCCAGCAGCCCCATGGGGGGGGGCCTTATTAGTACAGATACGCAGTATTTT. Amino acids: CASSPMGGGLISTDTQYF. V gene TRBV7-3 combines with J gene TRBJ2-3, with D possibly TRBD2 on 7 matching bases. Trimming shortened V by 5 bases and J by 3 bases, and 24 bases separated the two germline ends. CDR1 is SGHTA, CDR2 FQGTGA, per germline. The CDR3 has 18 residues. Full variable domain (rest looked up from reference TRBV7-3 and TRBJ2-3): GAGVSQTPSNKVTEKGKYVELRCDPISGHTALYWYRQSLGQGPEFLIYFQGTGAADDSGLPNDRFFAVRPEGSVSTLKIQRTERGDSAVYLCASSPMGGGLISTDTQYFGPGTRLTVL.

This chain's CDR3 is CASSGPRGTSSYEQYF. The CDR3 coding sequence is TGCGCCAGCAGCGGACCAAGGGGGACGAGCTCCTACGAGCAGTACTTC. The chain is built from TRBV10-2 and TRBJ2-7; D possibly corresponds to TRBD1 (6 bases). Germline CDR1 WSHSY, CDR2 SAAADI. Trimming left V 6 bases short and J 0 bases short, with 18 bases between. CDR3 length: 16 residues.

The chain links TRBV5-6 to TRBJ1-4, with 10 nucleotides matching TRBD1. Germline V CDR1 and CDR2: SGHDT, YYEEEE. V lost 3 bases, J lost 2 bases, and 7 bases stayed unmatched. CDR3 length equals 17 residues. CDR3 loop: CASSYPGQGITNEKLFF. DNA for the CDR3: TGTGCCAGCAGCTACCCGGGACAGGGGATCACTAATGAAAAACTGTTTTTT.

In its sample, this clone was seen once. The genes are TRBV11-2 and TRBJ2-7, with 9 nucleotides matching TRBD1. The J segment lost 5 bases and the V segment lost 2 bases, leaving 7 bases of the junction unmatched. The length of the CDR3 is 15 residues. Germline V gene lookup returns CDR1 SGHAT and CDR2 FQNNGV. Here the CDR3 reads CASSLIRQGVDEQYF. Written as DNA, the CDR3 is TGTGCCAGCAGCTTAATACGACAGGGGGTCGACGAGCAGTACTTC.

This chain links TRBV5-1 with TRBJ1-1, with D possibly being TRBD1 (6 bases). This CDR3 contains 15 residues. V was clipped by 2 bases and J by 0 bases, with 11 bases between them. The germline V gene encodes CDR1 SGHRS and CDR2 YFSETQ. CDR3 in DNA: TGCGCCAGCAGCTTTACAGGGCCTATGAACACTGAAGCTTTCTTT. Residues: CASSFTGPMNTEAFF.

V usage is TRBV27 and J usage is TRBJ1-2; a possible D gene is TRBD1 (6 bases). With 0 bases removed from V and 5 bases from J, the gap between germline ends came to 13 bases. The CDR3 has 15 amino acids. The V gene's germline CDR1 is MNHEY and CDR2 SMNVEV (reference sequence). The CDR3 here is CASSLSTGPGYGYTF. DNA of the CDR3: TGTGCCAGCAGTTTATCCACAGGGCCAGGTTATGGCTACACCTTC.

V gene TRBV27 combines with J gene TRBJ2-1; TRBD2 matches at 7 bases. CDR3 size: 18 residues. The germline V gene has CDR1 MNHEY and CDR2 SMNVEV (reference sequence). The trim removed 6 bases at V and 5 bases at J, leaving 19 bases unmatched. DNA for the CDR3: TGTGCCAGCAGCCCTGATTTGAGACGGCGGGGGATCGACAATGAGCAGTTCTTC. Translated: CASSPDLRRRGIDNEQFF.

This rearrangement joins TRBV28 to TRBJ1-4; D possibly corresponds to TRBD1 (5 bases). The CDR3 loop spans 16 amino acids. Germline V CDR1 and CDR2: MDHEN, SYDVKM. V was pared by 2 bases and J by 0 bases, with 10 bases between. The CDR3 DNA is TGTGCCAGCAGTTTACCGGGGGGGACAACTAATGAAAAACTGTTTTTT. Translated, it gives CASSLPGGTTNEKLFF.